This T cell receptor (beta chain) was identified in a study of T cells after yellow fever vaccination. Whole-study results and caveats: Shared CD4/CD8 clonotypes were a small share, likely from convergent recombination. Boosting was followed by the reappearance of most primary-vaccination clones (around 95% CD4, about 88% CD8).

Germline CDR1 SEHNR, CDR2 FQNEAQ (reference sequence). There are 15 residues in the CDR3. V lost 3 bases to trimming and J lost 5 bases, with 16 bases between them. Making TCR cDNA involved 5'RACE template switching, which added UMIs and a universal primer site. One entry per CDR3 protein results from TCRdb running MiXCR on the 5' RACE reads. The repertoire has almost 600,000 distinct CDR3 sequences, roughly 14% of them found once; the top ten carry around 15%. Turning to this clonotype: The antigen is unknown.

The sample in question was PBMCs, obtained on the day of the yellow fever booster vaccination. The sequence derives from a man younger than 45 who received the YFV17D yellow fever vaccine. The chain uses TRBV7-9 and TRBJ2-5; D gene uncertain. The CDR3 loop reads CASSFGREWVETQYF. For the CDR3, the DNA is TGTGCCAGCAGCTTTGGACGTGAGTGGGTGGAGACCCAGTACTTC.